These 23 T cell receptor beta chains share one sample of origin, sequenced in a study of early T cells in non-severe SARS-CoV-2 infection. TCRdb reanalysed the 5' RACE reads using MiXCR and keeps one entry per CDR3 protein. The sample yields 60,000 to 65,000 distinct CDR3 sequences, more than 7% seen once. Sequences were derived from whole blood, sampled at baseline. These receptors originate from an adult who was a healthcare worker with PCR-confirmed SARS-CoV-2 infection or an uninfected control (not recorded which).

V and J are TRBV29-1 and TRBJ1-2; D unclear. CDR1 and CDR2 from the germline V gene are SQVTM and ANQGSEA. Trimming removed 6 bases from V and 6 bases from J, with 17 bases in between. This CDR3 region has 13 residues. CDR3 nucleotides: TGCAGCGTAACCTTTCCCTTCTCGGATGGCTACACCTTC. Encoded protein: CSVTFPFSDGYTF.

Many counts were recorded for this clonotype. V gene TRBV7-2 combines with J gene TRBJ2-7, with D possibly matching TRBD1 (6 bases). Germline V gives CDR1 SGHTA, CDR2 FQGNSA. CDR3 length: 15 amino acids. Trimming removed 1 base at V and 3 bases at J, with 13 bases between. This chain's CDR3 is CASSLDWQGNYEQYF. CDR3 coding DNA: TGTGCCAGCAGCTTAGATTGGCAGGGGAACTACGAGCAGTACTTC.

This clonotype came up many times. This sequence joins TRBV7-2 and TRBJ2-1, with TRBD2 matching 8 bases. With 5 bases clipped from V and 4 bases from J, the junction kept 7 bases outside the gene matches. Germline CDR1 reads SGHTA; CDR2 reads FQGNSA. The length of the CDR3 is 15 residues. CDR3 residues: CASSLSGAWYNEQFF. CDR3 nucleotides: TGTGCCAGCAGCCTTAGCGGGGCTTGGTACAATGAGCAGTTCTTC.

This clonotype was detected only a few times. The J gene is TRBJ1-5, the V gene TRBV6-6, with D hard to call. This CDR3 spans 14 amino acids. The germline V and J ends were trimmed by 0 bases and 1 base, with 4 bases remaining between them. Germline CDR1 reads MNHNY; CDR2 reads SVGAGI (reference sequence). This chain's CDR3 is CASSYSGSNQPQHF. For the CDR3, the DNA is TGTGCCAGCAGTTACTCAGGGAGCAATCAGCCCCAGCATTTT.

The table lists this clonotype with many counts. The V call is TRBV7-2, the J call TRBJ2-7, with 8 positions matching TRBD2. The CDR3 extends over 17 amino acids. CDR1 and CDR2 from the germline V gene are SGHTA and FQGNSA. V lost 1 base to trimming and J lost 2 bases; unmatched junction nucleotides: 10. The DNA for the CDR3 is TGTGCCAGCAGCTTAGGGGGGGGACTAGGTCTCCCCTACGAGCAGTACTTC. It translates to CASSLGGGLGLPYEQYF.

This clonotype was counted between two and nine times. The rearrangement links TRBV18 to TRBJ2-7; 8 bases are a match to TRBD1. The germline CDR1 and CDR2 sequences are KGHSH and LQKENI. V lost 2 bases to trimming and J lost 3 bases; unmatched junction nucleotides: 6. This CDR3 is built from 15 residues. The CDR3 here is CASSPAQGAIYEQYF. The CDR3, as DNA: TGTGCCAGCTCACCAGCGCAGGGGGCGATCTACGAGCAGTACTTC.

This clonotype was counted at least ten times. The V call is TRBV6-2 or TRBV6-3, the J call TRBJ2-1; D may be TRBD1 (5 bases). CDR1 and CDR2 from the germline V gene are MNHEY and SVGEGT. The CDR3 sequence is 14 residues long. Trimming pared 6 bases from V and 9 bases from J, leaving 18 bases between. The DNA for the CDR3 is TGTGCCAGCAGCCCAACCGTTAGGGGTTTTGAGCAGTTCTTC. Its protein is CASSPTVRGFEQFF.

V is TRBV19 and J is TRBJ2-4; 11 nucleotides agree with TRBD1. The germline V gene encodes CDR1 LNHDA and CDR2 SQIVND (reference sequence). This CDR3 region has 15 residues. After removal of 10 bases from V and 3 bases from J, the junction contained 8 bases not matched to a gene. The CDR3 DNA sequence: TGTGCCACCTCCGGGACAGGGGGAGTCAAAAACATTCAGTACTTC. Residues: CATSGTGGVKNIQYF. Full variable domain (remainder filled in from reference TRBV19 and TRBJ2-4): DGGITQSPKYLFRKEGQNVTLSCEQNLNHDAMYWYRQDPGQGLRLIYYSQIVNDFQKGDIAEGYSVSREKKESFPLTVTSAQKNPTAFYLCATSGTGGVKNIQYFGAGTRLSVL.

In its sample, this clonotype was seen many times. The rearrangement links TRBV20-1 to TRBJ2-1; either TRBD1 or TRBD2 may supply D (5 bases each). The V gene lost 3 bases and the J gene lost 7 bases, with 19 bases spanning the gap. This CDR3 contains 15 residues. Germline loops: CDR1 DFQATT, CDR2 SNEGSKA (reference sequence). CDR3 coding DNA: TGCAGTGCTAGGGACCCGGGACGTCTGAAAAATGAGCAGTTCTTC. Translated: CSARDPGRLKNEQFF.

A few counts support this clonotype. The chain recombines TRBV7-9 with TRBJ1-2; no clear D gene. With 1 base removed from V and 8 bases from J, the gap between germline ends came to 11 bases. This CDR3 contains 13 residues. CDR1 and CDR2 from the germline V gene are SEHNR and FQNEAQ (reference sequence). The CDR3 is CASSLVEAVGYTF. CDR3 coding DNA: TGTGCCAGCAGCTTAGTGGAAGCTGTCGGCTACACCTTC.

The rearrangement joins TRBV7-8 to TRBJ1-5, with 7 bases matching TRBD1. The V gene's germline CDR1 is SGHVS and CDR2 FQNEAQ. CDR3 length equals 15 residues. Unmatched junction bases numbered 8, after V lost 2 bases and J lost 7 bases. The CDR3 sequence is CASSLHTGVGQPQHF. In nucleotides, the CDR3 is TGTGCCAGCAGCTTACATACAGGGGTTGGACAGCCCCAGCATTTT.

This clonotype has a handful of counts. In nucleotides, the CDR3 is TGCAGCGTTGACCCTGGGCCCCAGGGACCAGAGACCCAGTACTTC. It yields the protein CSVDPGPQGPETQYF. The rearrangement uses TRBV29-1 and TRBJ2-5, with D possibly called TRBD1 or TRBD2 (5 bases each). Trimming took off 3 bases at V and 4 bases at J, with 18 bases between the two ends. The germline V gene has CDR1 SQVTM and CDR2 ANQGSEA. The CDR3 loop spans 15 amino acids.

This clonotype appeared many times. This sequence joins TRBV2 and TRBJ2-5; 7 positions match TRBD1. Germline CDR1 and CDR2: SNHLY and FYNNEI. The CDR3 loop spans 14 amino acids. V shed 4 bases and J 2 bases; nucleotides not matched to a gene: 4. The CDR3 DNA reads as TGTGCCAGCAGTGGACAGGGAACTCAAGAGACCCAGTACTTC. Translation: CASSGQGTQETQYF. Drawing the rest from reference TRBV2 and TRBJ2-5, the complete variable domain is EPEVTQTPSHQVTQMGQEVILRCVPISNHLYFYWYRQILGQKVEFLVSFYNNEISEKSEIFDDQFSVERPDGSNFTLKIRSTKLEDSAMYFCASSGQGTQETQYFGPGTRLLVL.

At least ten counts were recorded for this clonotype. CDR3 residues: CAISESGGMGQPQHF. Written as DNA, the CDR3 is TGTGCCATCAGTGAGTCAGGGGGCATGGGTCAGCCCCAGCATTTT. The chain joins TRBV10-3 to TRBJ1-5; 7 nucleotides agree with TRBD1. V dropped 0 bases and J dropped 6; count of bases not matched to a gene: 5. CDR1 and CDR2 from the germline V gene are ENHRY and SYGVKD. The CDR3 totals 15 residues.

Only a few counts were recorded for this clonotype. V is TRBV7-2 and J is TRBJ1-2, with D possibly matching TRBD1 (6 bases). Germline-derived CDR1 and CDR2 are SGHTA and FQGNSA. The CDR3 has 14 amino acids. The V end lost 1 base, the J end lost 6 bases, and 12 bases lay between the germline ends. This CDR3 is CASSLVSGADGYTF. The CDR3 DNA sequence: TGTGCCAGCAGCTTAGTATCAGGGGCGGATGGCTACACCTTC.

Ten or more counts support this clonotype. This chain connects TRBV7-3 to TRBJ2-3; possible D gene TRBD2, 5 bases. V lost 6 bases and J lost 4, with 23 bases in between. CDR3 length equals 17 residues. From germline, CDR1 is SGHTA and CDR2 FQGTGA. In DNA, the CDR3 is TGTGCCAGCAGTCGAGAGGGTCGGCTCACAGCCCCAGATACGCAGTATTTT. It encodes CASSREGRLTAPDTQYF.

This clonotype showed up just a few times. CDR3: CASSRSSLIGETQYF. In DNA form, the CDR3 reads TGCGCCAGCAGCAGGAGCAGTCTCATTGGGGAGACCCAGTACTTC. This rearrangement joins TRBV10-2 to TRBJ2-5; D is unclear. Looked up from germline, CDR1 is WSHSY and CDR2 is SAAADI. The CDR3 consists of 15 residues. Trimming stripped 6 bases from V and 5 bases from J, with 19 bases between.

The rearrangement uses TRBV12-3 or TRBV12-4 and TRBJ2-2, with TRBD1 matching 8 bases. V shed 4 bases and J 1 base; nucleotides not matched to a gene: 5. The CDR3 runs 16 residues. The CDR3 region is CASSSTDRVNTGELFF. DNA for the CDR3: TGTGCCAGCAGTTCCACGGACAGGGTGAACACCGGGGAGCTGTTTTTT.

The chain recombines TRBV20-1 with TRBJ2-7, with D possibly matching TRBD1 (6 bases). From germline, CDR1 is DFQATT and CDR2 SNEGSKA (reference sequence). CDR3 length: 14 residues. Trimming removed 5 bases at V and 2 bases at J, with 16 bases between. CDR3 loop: CSAVDRIVPYEQYF. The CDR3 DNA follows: TGCAGTGCTGTGGACAGAATAGTCCCCTACGAGCAGTACTTC.

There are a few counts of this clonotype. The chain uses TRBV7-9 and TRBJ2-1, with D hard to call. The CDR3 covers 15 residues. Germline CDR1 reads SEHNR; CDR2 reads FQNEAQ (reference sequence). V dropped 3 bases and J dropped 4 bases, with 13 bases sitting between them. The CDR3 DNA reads TGTGCCAGCAGCTTGTGGGAATCGGTGTACAATGAGCAGTTCTTC. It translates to CASSLWESVYNEQFF. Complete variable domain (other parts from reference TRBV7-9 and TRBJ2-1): DTGVSQNPRHKITKRGQNVTFRCDPISEHNRLYWYRQTLGQGPEFLTYFQNEAQLEKSRLLSDRFSAERPKGSFSTLEIQRTEQGDSAMYLCASSLWESVYNEQFFGPGTRLTVL.

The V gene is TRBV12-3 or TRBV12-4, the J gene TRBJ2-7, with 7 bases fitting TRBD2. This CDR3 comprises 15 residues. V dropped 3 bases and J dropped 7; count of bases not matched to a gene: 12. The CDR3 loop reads CASSFGGRWSGEQYF. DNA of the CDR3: TGTGCCAGCAGTTTCGGCGGGAGATGGTCAGGGGAGCAGTACTTC.

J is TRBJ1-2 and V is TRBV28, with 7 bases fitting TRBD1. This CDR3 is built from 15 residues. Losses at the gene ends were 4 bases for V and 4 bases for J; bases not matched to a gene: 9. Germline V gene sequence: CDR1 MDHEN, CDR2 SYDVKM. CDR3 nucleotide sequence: TGTGCCAGCAGTTCCCCCGGGACAGAAGTCTATGGCTACACCTTC. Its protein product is CASSSPGTEVYGYTF.

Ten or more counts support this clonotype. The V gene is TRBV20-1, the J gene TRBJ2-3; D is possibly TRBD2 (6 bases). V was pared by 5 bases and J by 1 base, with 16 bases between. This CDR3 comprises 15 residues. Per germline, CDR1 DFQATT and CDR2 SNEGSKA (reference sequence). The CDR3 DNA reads TGCAGTGCTCCCGGGGGAGCCCTCCGCACAGATACGCAGTATTTT. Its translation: CSAPGGALRTDTQYF.